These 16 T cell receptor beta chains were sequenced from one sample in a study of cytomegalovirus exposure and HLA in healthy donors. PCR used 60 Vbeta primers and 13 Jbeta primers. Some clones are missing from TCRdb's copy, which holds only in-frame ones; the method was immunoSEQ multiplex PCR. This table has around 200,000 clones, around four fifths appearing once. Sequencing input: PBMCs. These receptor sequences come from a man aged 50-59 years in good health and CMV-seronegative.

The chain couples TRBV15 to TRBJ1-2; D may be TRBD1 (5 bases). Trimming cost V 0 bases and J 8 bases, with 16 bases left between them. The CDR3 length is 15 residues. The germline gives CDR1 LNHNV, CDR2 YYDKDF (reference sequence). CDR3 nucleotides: TGTGCCACCAGCAGAGATCAGGGTTGGGTCTCCGGCTACACCTTC. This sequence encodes CATSRDQGWVSGYTF.

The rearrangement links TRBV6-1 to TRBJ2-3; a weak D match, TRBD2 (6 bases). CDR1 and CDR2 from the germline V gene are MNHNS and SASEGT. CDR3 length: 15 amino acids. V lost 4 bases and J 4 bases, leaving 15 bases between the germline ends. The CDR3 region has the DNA TGTGCCAGCAGTGCAGAGCGGGTGGGAGCAGATACGCAGTATTTT. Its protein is CASSAERVGADTQYF.

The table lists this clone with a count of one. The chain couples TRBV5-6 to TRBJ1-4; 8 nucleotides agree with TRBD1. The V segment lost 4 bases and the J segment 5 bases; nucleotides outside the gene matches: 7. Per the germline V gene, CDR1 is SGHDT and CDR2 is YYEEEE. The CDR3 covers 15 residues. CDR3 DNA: TGTGCCAGCAGCCCTCAGACAGGGGTGAATGAAAAACTGTTTTTT. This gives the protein CASSPQTGVNEKLFF.

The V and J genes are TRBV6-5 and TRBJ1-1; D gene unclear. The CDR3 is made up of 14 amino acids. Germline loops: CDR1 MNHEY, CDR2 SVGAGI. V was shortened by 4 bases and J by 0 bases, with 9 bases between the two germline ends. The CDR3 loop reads CASSWRAMNTEAFF. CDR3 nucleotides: TGTGCCAGCAGTTGGAGAGCCATGAACACTGAAGCTTTCTTT.

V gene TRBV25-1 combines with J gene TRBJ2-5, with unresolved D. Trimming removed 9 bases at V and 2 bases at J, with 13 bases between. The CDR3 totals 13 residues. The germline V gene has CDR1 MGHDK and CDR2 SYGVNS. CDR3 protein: CASATFAQETQYF. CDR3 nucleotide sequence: TGTGCCAGTGCGACATTTGCTCAAGAGACCCAGTACTTC.

This CDR3 is CASSPGQGWGTDTQYF. The CDR3 region has the DNA TGCGCCAGCAGCCCGGGACAGGGATGGGGCACAGATACGCAGTATTTT. The chain has TRBV5-1 and TRBJ2-3, with 9 positions matching TRBD1. Germline V gives CDR1 SGHRS, CDR2 YFSETQ. The length of the CDR3 is 16 residues. The ends lost 4 bases at V and 1 base at J; junction bases unmatched: 7.

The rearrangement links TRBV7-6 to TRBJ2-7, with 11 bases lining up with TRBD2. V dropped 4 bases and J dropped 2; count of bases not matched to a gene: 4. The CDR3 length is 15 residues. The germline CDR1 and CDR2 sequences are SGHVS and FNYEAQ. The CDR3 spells CASSSPTSGTYEQYF. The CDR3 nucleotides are TGTGCCAGCAGCTCCCCGACTAGCGGGACCTACGAGCAGTACTTC.

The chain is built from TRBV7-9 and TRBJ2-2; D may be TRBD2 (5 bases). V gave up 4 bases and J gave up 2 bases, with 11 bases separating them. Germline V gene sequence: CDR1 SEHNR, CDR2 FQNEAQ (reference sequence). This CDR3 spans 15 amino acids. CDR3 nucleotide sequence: TGTGCCAGCAGCTCCGGACTGGCTAACACCGGGGAGCTGTTTTTT. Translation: CASSSGLANTGELFF.

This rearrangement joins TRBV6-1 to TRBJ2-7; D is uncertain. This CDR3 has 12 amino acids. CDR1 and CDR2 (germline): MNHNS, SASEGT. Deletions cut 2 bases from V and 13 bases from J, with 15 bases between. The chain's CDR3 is CASSETLQVCYF. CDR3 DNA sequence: TGTGCCAGCAGTGAAACCTTGCAGGTGTGTTACTTC.

CDR3 in amino acids: CASSLTRFGGSDSGANVLTF. CDR3 nucleotides: TGTGCCAGCAGCTTAACACGGTTCGGAGGTTCTGACTCTGGGGCCAACGTCCTGACTTTC. The chain carries TRBV7-3 and TRBJ2-6; weak D call: TRBD2 (5 bases). The CDR3 totals 20 residues. CDR1 is SGHTA, CDR2 FQGTGA, per germline. Trimming left V 0 bases short and J 0 bases short, with 18 bases between.

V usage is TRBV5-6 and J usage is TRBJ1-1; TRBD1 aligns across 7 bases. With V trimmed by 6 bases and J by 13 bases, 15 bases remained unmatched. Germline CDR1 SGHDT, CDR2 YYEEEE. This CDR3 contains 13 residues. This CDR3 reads CASTFAGQLKGFF. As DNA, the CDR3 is TGTGCCAGCACCTTCGCGGGACAGCTAAAAGGTTTCTTT.

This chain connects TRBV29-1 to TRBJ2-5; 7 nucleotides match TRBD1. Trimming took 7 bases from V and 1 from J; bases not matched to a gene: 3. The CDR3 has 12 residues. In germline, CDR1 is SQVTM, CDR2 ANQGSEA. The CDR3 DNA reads TGCAGCGCCTGGACAGGCCAAGAGACCCAGTACTTC. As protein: CSAWTGQETQYF.

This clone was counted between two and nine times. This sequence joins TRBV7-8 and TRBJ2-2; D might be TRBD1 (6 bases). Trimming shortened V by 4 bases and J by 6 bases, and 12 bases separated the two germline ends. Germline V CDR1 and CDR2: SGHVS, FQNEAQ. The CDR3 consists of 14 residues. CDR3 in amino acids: CASSSIQGPGELFF. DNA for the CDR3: TGTGCCAGCAGCTCAATACAGGGCCCCGGGGAGCTGTTTTTT.

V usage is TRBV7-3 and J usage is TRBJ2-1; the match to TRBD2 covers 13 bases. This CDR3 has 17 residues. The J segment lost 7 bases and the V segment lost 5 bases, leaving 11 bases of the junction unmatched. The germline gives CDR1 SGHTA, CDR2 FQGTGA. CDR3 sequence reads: CASSPRTSGSLGNEQFF. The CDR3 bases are TGTGCCAGCAGCCCTCGGACTAGCGGGAGTTTAGGGAATGAGCAGTTCTTC.

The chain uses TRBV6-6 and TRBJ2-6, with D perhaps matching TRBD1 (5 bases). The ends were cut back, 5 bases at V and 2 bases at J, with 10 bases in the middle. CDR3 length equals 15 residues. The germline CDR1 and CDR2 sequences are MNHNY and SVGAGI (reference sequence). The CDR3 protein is CASSATVTGANVLTF. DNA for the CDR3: TGTGCCAGCAGTGCGACAGTTACTGGGGCCAACGTCCTGACTTTC.

This chain's CDR3 is CASSMIGVSGEQYF. In DNA form, the CDR3 reads TGTGCCAGCTCAATGATAGGGGTTTCTGGAGAGCAGTACTTC. This chain links TRBV18 with TRBJ2-7; perhaps TRBD1 as D (5 bases). This CDR3 has 14 amino acids. CDR1 and CDR2 from the germline V gene are KGHSH and LQKENI. With 5 bases removed from V and 7 bases from J, the gap between germline ends came to 18 bases.